The sequence of this T cell receptor (beta chain) was determined in a study of identical twins. General study points: Twin pairs' shared out-of-frame alpha sequences were enriched in low generation probability.

TCRdb passed the 5' RACE reads through MiXCR, listing each CDR3 protein once. The data show about 900,000 distinct CDR3 sequences, approximately 13% seen once. As regards this clonotype: What it binds is not known.

This CDR3 is 17 amino acids long. V shed 2 bases and J 4 bases; nucleotides not matched to a gene: 8. Germline assignment: CDR1 WNHNN and CDR2 SYGVQD (reference sequence). This same sample was also taken into another study, of yellow fever vaccine responses in identical twins.

This chain connects TRBV10-1 to TRBJ2-2, with 9 bases identical to TRBD2. Sequencing input: PBMCs. This sequence was found in a woman in her late teens or twenties in good health. CDR3 protein: CASSESRFSGSTGELFF. CDR3 sequence (DNA): TGCGCCAGCAGTGAGAGTCGATTTAGCGGGAGCACCGGGGAGCTGTTTTTT.